This T cell receptor (beta chain) was documented in a study of blood T cell repertoires in COVID-19. The overall study: PBMCs, B-cell-depleted T cells, or T cells provided the cDNA or gDNA that made up the material.

The table came from immunoSEQ multiplex PCR; TCRdb's copy has only in-frame clones and leaves some out. The data contain more than 110,000 clones, around 80% of them singletons. V dropped 4 bases and J dropped 7; count of bases not matched to a gene: 8. Germline CDR1 and CDR2: MNHEY and SVGAGI. The CDR3 contains 14 residues. This clone showed up just once. The V gene is TRBV6-5, the J gene TRBJ2-7; 9 bases fit TRBD1. Sequencing used peripheral blood. The sequence was obtained from a woman of 80 years or more with active or convalescent COVID-19. The CDR3 is CASSSSGTGWEQYF. CDR3 bases: TGTGCCAGCAGTTCTTCCGGGACAGGGTGGGAGCAGTACTTC.